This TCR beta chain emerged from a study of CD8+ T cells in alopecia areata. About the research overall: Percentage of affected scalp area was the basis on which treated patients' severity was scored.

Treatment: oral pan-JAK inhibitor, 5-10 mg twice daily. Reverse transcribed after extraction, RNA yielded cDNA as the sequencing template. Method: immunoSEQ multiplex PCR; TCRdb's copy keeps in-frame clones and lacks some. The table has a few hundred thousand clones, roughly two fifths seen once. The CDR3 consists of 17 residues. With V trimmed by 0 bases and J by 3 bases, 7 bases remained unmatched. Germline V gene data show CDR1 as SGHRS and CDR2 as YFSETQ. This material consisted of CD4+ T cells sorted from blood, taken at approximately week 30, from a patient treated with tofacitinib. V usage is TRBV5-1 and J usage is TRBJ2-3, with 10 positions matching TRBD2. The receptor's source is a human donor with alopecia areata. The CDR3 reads CASSLVSGTSVTDTQYF. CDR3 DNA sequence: TGCGCCAGCAGCTTGGTTTCTGGGACTAGCGTGACAGATACGCAGTATTTT.